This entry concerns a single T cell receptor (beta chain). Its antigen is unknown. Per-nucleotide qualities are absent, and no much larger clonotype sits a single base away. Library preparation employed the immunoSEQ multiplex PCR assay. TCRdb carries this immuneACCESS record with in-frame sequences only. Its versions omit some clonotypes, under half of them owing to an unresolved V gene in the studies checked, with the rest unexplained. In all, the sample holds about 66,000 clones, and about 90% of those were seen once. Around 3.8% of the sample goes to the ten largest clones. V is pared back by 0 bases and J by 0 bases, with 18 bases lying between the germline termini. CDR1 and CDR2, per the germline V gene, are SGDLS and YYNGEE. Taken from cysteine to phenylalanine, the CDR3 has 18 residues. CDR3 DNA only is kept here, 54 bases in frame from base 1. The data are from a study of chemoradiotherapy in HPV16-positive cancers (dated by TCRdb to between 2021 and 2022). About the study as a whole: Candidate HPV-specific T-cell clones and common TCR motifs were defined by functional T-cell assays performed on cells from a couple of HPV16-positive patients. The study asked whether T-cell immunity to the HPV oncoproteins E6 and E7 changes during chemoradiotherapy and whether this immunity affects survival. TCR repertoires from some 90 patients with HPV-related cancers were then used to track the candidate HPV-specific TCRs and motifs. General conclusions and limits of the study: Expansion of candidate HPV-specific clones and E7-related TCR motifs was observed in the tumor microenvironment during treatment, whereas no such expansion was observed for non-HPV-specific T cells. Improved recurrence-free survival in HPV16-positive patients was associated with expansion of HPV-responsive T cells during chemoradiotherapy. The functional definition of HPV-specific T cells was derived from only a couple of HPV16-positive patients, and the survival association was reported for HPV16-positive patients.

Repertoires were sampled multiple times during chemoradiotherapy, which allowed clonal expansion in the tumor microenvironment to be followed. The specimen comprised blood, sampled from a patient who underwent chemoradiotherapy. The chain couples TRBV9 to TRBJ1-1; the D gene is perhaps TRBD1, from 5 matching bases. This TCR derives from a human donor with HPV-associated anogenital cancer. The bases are TGTGCCAGCAGCGTAGCTACGGAGGGGCCTCGATTGAACACTGAAGCTTTCTTT. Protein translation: CASSVATEGPRLNTEAFF.